This record concerns one TCR beta chain sequence. The study recruited people aged roughly 18 to 100 years across about two dozen US areas. CDR3 length: 15 residues. The germline V and J ends were trimmed by 4 bases and 6 bases, with 18 bases remaining between them. From germline, CDR1 is SGDLS and CDR2 YYNGEE. The data are from a study of blood T cell repertoires in COVID-19. Assay: immunoSEQ multiplex PCR; the TCRdb copy retains only in-frame clones and omits some. The sample records some 200,000 clones, roughly nine tenths being singletons. The specimen sequenced was PBMCs or T cells enriched from blood (not recorded which). This clonotype was sampled from a woman aged 45-60 years in a cohort exposed to, infected with or recovered from COVID-19 (not recorded which). The chain joins TRBV9 to TRBJ2-3; maybe TRBD2 (6 bases). The CDR3 protein is CASSTRPTSGDTQYF. CDR3 coding DNA: TGTGCCAGCAGCACCCGGCCGACTAGTGGGGATACGCAGTATTTT.